A selection of T cell receptor beta chains follows, all from one sample in a study of molecular identifiers for immune sequencing clone quantification. In TCRdb, the PCR reads were re-called with MiXCR into one record per CDR3 protein. The sample holds more than 450,000 distinct CDR3 sequences, roughly a fifth seen once. The sequencing sample was made of naive CD8+ T cells from blood, with Jurkat cell RNA spiked in. The receptors originated from a human donor in good health. Some libraries in this study had Jurkat cell RNA spiked in. Both conserved end residues are part of each CDR3. A D gene is named only where the DNA matches it firmly. Clone size is not always given. Where it is, it says once, few, many or a class for expanded clones.

v_call	d_call	clone_size	j_call	cdr3_nt	cdr3_aa
TRBV20-1	TRBD1	few	TRBJ2-3	TGCAGTGCTAGACCCGGGACAGTAAACGCAGATACGCAGTATTTT	CSARPGTVNADTQYF
TRBV5-5	NA	few	TRBJ2-3	TGTGCCAGCAGCGCTGGGAGAATTAACACAGATACGCAGTATTTT	CASSAGRINTDTQYF
TRBV19	NA	few	TRBJ2-2	TGTGCCAGTAGTAAACATTTGGGGAACACCGGGGAGCTGTTTTTT	CASSKHLGNTGELFF
TRBV7-8	NA	NA	TRBJ2-5	TGTGCCAGCAGCTTAGCGGCTGTGTCGACAGACCAAGAGACCCAGTACTTC	CASSLAAVSTDQETQYF
TRBV9	NA	few	TRBJ1-4	TGTGCCAGCAGCGTATCCGGGCAGGGTGGCGAAAAACTGTTTTTT	CASSVSGQGGEKLFF
TRBV6-5	NA	NA	TRBJ1-1	TGTGCCAGCAGTTCCCTGGACGCAGGGCTGAACACTGAAGCTTCCTTT	CASSSLDAGLNTEASF
TRBV4-1	NA	NA	TRBJ1-1	TGCGCCAGCAGCCCACCGACCGTAGCTGAAGCTTTCTTT	CASSPPTVAEAFF
TRBV12-3/TRBV12-4	NA	many	TRBJ2-6	TGTGCCAGCAGTTCTATGGATGATGGGGCCAACGTCCTGACTTTC	CASSSMDDGANVLTF
TRBV3-1	NA	many	TRBJ2-5	TGTGCCAGCAGCCAAGCCTGGGACAAGGAGGGGACCCAGTACTTC	CASSQAWDKEGTQYF
TRBV7-9	NA	NA	TRBJ1-3	TGTGCCAGCAGCTTAGCAGAGGACCTGAAAAACGTGTTCCCACCCGAGGTCACTGATTTT	CASSLAEDLKNVFPPEVTDF